The source of this T cell receptor beta chain is a study of T cells after yellow fever vaccination. TCRdb recomputed calls from the 5' RACE reads with MiXCR, one row per CDR3 protein. The repertoire holds 140,000 to 150,000 distinct CDR3 sequences, about 6.2% seen once, with approximately 0.64% in the top ten. This clonotype was picked up many times. Its antigen is not known. Germline CDR1 SGHTA, CDR2 FQGNSA. This CDR3 is built from 13 residues. Trimming cost V 8 bases and J 2 bases, with 12 bases left between them. Study-wide findings and caveats: Repertoires sorted by FACS could include abundant clonotypes that are contaminants from the bulk population. A faster peak, day 5 versus 15, was reached by the weaker secondary response.

The source material was CD4+ T cells sorted from PBMCs, sampled 10 days after the yellow fever booster vaccination. This chain connects TRBV7-2 to TRBJ2-5, with D perhaps matching TRBD2 (5 bases). The source of this sequence is a man aged 30 to 45 who received the YFV17D yellow fever vaccine. The CDR3 reads CASVRGHQETQYF. DNA of the CDR3: TGTGCCAGCGTACGGGGTCATCAAGAGACCCAGTACTTC.